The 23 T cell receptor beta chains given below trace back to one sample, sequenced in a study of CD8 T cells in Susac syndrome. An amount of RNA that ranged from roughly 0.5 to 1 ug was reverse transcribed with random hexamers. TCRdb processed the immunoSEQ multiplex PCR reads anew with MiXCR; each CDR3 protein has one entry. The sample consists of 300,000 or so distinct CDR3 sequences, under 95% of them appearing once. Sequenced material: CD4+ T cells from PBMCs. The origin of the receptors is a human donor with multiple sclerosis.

The CDR3 spells CASSLRSRDSRANVLTF. The CDR3 DNA sequence: TGTGCCAGCAGCTTAAGGAGCCGGGACTCCCGGGCCAACGTCCTGACTTTC. V and J are TRBV7-3 and TRBJ2-6, with D tentatively TRBD2 (6 bases). Germline loops: CDR1 SGHTA, CDR2 FQGTGA. Trimming cost V 1 base and J 5 bases, with 15 bases left between them. This CDR3 has 17 residues.

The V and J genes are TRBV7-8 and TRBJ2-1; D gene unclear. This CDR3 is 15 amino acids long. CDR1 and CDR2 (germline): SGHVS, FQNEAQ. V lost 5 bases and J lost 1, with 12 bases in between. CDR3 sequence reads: CASSPLEDSYNEQFF. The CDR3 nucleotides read TGTGCCAGCAGCCCGCTTGAGGATTCCTACAATGAGCAGTTCTTC. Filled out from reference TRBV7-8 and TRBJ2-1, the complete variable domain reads GAGVSQSPRYKVAKRGQDVALRCDPISGHVSLFWYQQALGQGPEFLTYFQNEAQLDKSGLPSDRFFAERPEGSVSTLKIQRTQQEDSAVYLCASSPLEDSYNEQFFGPGTRLTVL.

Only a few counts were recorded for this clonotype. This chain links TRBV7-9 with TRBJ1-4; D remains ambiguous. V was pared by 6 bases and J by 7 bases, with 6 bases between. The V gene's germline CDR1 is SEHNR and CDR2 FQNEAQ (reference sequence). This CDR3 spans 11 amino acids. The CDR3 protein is CASSFSEKLFF. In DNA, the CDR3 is TGTGCCAGCAGTTTCAGTGAAAAACTGTTTTTT.

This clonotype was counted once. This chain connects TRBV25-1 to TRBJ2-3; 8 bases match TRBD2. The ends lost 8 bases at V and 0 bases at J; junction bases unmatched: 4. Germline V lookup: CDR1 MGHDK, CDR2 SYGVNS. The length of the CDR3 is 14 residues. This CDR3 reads CASRSGGSTDTQYF. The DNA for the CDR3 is TGTGCCAGCCGAAGCGGGGGAAGCACAGATACGCAGTATTTT.

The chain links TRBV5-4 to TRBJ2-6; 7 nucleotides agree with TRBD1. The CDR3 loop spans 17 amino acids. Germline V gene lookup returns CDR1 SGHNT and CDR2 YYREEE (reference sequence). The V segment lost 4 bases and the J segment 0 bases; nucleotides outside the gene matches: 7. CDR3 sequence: CASSGGQFSSGANVLTF. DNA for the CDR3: TGTGCCAGCAGCGGGGGACAGTTCAGCTCTGGGGCCAACGTCCTGACTTTC.

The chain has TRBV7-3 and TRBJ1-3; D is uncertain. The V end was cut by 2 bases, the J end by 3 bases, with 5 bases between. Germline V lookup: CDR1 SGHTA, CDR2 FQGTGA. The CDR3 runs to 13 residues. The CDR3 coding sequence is TGTGCCAGCAGCTTAGGAGATGGAAACACCATATATTTT. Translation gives CASSLGDGNTIYF.

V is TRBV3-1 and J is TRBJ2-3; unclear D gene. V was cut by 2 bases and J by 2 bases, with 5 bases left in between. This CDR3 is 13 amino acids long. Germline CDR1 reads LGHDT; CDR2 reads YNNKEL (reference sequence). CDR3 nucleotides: TGTGCCAGCAGCCAAATGATCACAGATACGCAGTATTTT. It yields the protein CASSQMITDTQYF.

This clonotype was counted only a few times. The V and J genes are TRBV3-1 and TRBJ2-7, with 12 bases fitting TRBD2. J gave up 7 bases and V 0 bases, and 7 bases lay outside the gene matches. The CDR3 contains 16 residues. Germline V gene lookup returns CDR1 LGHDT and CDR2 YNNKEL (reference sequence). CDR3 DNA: TGTGCCAGCAGCCAAGAACTAGCGGGGGGAAGGGGAGAGCAGTACTTC. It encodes CASSQELAGGRGEQYF.

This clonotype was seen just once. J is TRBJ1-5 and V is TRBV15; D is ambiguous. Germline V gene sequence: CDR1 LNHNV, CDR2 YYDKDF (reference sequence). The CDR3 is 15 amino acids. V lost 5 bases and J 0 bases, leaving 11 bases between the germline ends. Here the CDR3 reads CATSGLGYSNQPQHF. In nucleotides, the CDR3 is TGTGCCACCAGCGGCTTAGGGTATAGCAATCAGCCCCAGCATTTT.

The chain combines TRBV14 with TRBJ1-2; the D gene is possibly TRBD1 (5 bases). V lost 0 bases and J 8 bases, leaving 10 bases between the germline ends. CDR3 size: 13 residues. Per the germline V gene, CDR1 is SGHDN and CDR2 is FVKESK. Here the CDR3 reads CASSQDWQGGYTF. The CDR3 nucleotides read TGTGCCAGCAGCCAAGATTGGCAGGGAGGCTACACCTTC. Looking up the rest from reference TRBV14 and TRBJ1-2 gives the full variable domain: EAGVTQFPSHSVIEKGQTVTLRCDPISGHDNLYWYRRVMGKEIKFLLHFVKESKQDESGMPNNRFLAERTGGTYSTLKVQPAELEDSGVYFCASSQDWQGGYTFGSGTRLTVV.

This CDR3 reads CASSRLSYSGNTIYF. CDR3 bases: TGTGCCAGCAGCCGTCTCTCCTACTCTGGAAACACCATATATTTT. The J gene is TRBJ1-3, the V gene TRBV4-2; D remains ambiguous. The CDR3 is made up of 15 amino acids. The germline V and J ends were trimmed by 4 bases and 0 bases, with 10 bases remaining between them. The germline CDR1 and CDR2 sequences are LGHNA and YNFKEQ.

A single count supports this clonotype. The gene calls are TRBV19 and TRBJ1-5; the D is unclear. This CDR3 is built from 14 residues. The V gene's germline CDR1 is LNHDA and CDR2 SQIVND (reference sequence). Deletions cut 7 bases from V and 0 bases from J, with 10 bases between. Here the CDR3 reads CASIDHYSNQPQHF. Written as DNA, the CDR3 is TGTGCCAGTATAGACCATTATAGCAATCAGCCCCAGCATTTT.

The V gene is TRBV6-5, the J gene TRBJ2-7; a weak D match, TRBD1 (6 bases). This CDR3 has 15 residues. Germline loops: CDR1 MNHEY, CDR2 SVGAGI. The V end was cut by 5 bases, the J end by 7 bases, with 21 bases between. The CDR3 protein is CASSPPVGGEGEQYF. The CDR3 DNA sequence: TGTGCCAGCAGTCCCCCCGTAGGGGGAGAAGGGGAGCAGTACTTC.

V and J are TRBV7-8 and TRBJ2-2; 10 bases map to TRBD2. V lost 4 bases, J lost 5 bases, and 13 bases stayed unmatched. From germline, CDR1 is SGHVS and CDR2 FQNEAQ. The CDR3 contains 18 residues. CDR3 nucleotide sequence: TGTGCCAGCAGCTCCTTGGGGGCTAGCGGGGGAGGGACCGGGGAGCTGTTTTTT. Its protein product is CASSSLGASGGGTGELFF.

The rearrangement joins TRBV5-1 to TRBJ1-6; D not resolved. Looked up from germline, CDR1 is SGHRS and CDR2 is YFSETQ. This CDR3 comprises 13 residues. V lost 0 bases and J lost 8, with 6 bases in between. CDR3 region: CASSLDADSPLHF. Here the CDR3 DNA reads TGCGCCAGCAGCTTGGATGCCGATTCACCCCTCCACTTT.

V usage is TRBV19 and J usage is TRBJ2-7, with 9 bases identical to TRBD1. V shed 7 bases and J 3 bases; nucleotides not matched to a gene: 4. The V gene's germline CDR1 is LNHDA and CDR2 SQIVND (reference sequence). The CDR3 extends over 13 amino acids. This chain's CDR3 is CASTRDRDYEQYF. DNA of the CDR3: TGTGCCAGTACTCGGGACAGGGACTACGAGCAGTACTTC.

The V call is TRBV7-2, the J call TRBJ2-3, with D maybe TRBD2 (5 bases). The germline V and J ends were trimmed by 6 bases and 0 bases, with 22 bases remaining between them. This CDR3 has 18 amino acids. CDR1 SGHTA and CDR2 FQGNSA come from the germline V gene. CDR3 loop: CASRSKSSLSGSTDTQYF. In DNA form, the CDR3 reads TGTGCCAGCAGATCAAAAAGTAGCCTTTCGGGAAGCACAGATACGCAGTATTTT. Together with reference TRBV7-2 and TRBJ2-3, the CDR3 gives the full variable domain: GAGVSQSPSNKVTEKGKDVELRCDPISGHTALYWYRQSLGQGLEFLIYFQGNSAPDKSGLPSDRFSAERTGGSVSTLTIQRTQQEDSAVYLCASRSKSSLSGSTDTQYFGPGTRLTVL.

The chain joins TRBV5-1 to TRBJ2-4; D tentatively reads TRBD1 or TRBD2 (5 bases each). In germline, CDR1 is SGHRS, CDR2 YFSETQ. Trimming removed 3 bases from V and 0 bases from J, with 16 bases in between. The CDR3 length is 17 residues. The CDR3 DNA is TGCGCCAGCAGCTCCCGGGACGGCGACATAGCCAAAAACATTCAGTACTTC. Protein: CASSSRDGDIAKNIQYF.

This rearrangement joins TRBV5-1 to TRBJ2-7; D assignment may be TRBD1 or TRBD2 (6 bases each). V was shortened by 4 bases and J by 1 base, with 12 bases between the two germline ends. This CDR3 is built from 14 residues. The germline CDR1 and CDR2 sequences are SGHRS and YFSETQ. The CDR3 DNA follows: TGCGCCAGCAGCCCGGGGGACATATCCTACGAGCAGTACTTC. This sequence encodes CASSPGDISYEQYF. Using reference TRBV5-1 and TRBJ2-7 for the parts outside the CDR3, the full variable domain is KAGVTQTPRYLIKTRGQQVTLSCSPISGHRSVSWYQQTPGQGLQFLFEYFSETQRNKGNFPGRFSGRQFSNSRSEMNVSTLELGDSALYLCASSPGDISYEQYFGPGTRLTVT.

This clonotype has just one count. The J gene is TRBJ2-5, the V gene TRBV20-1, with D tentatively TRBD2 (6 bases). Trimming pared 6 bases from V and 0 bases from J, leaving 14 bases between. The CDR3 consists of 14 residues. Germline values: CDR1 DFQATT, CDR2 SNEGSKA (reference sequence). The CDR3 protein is CSAEPRDYQETQYF. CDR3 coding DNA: TGCAGTGCGGAACCGCGGGACTACCAAGAGACCCAGTACTTC.

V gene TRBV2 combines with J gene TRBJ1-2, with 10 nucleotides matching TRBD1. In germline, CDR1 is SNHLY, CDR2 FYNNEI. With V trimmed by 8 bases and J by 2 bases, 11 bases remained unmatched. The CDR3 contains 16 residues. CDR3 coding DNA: TGTGCCAGCCTCATTGCGCCGGGACAGGGGAACTATGGCTACACCTTC. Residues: CASLIAPGQGNYGYTF.

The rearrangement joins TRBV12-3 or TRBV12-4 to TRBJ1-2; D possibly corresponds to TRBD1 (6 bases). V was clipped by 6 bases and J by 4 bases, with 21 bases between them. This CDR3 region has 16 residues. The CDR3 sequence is CASRYPPGGGLYGYTF. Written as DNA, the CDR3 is TGTGCCAGCAGATATCCGCCCGGGGGCGGCCTCTATGGCTACACCTTC.

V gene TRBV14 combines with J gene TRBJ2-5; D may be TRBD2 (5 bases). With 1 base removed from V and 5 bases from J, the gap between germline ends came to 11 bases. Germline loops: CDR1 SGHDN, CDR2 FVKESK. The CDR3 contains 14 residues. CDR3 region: CASSQGTVRETQYF. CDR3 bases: TGTGCCAGCAGCCAAGGGACTGTTCGGGAGACCCAGTACTTC. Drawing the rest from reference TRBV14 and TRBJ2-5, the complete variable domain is EAGVTQFPSHSVIEKGQTVTLRCDPISGHDNLYWYRRVMGKEIKFLLHFVKESKQDESGMPNNRFLAERTGGTYSTLKVQPAELEDSGVYFCASSQGTVRETQYFGPGTRLLVL.